This TCR beta chain was identified in a study of CD8+ T cells in alopecia areata. RNA was extracted and reverse transcribed into cDNA as the sequencing template. Generated by immunoSEQ multiplex PCR, the TCRdb table keeps only in-frame clones and is missing some. The repertoire has 70,000 or so clones, roughly 60% of them found once; the top ten carry around a sixth. With 2 bases removed from V and 0 bases from J, the gap between germline ends came to 8 bases. Germline V gene lookup returns CDR1 GTSNPN and CDR2 SVGIG (reference sequence). This CDR3 contains 15 residues. The chain links TRBV30 to TRBJ2-6; no firm D call. The clonotype originates from a human donor with alopecia areata. The sample in question was CD8+ T cells sorted from blood, obtained at week 0. CDR3 bases: TGTGCCTGGAGTTTTGGGCCCTCTGGGGCCAACGTCCTGACTTTC. Its translation is CAWSFGPSGANVLTF.